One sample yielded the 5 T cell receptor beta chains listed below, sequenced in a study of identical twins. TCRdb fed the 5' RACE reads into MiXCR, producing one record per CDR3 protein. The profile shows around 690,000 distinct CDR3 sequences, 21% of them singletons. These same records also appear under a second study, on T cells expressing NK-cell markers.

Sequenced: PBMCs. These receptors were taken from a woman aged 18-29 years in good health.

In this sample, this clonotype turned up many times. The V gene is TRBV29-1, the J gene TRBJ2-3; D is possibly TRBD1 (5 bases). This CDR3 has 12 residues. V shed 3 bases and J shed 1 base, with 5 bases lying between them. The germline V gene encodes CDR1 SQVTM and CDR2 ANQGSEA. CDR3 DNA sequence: TGCAGCGTTGACAGGGGCACAGATACGCAGTATTTT. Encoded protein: CSVDRGTDTQYF.

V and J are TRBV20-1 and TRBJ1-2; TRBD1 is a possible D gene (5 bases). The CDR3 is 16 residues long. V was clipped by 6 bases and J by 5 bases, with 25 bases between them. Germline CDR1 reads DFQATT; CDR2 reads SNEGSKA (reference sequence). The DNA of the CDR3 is TGCAGTGCCACCTCGGGGGGTCCCGCTGCAACGTATGGCTACACCTTC. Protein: CSATSGGPAATYGYTF.

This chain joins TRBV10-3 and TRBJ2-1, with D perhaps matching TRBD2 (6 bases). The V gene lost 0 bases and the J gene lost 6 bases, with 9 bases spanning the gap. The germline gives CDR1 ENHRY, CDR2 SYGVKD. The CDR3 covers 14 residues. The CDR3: CAISESVAANEQFF. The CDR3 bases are TGTGCCATCAGTGAGTCGGTAGCGGCCAATGAGCAGTTCTTC.

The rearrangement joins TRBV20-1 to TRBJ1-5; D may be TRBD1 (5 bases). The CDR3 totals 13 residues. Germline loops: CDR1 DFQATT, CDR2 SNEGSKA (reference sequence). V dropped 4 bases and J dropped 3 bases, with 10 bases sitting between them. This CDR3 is CSATGTFNQPQHF. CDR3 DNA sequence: TGCAGTGCTACCGGGACTTTCAATCAGCCCCAGCATTTT.

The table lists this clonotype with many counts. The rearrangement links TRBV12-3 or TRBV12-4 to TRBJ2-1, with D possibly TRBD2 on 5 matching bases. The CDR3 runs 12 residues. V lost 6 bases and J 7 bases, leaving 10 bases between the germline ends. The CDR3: CASSSGWNEQFF. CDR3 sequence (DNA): TGTGCCAGCAGCTCGGGATGGAATGAGCAGTTCTTC.